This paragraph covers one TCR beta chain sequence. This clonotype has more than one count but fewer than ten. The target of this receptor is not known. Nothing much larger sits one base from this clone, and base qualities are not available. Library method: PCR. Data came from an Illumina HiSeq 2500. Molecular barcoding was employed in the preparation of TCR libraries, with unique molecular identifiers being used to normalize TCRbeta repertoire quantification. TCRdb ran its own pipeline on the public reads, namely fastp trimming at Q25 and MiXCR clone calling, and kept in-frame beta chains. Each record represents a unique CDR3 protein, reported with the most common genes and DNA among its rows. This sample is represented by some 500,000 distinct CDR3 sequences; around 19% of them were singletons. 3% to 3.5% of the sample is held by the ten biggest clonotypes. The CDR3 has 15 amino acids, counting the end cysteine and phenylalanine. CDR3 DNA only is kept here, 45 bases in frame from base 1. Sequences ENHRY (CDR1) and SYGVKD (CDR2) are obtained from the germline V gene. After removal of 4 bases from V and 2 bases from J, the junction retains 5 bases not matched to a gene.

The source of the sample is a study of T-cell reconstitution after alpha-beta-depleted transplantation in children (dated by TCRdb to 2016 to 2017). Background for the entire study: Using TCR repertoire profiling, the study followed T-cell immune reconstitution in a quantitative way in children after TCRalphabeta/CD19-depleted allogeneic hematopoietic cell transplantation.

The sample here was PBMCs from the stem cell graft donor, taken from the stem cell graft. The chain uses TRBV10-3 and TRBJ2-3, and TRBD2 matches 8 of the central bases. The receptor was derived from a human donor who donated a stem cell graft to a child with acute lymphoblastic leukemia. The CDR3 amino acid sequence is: CAISVGSGVTDTQYF. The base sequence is TGTGCCATCAGTGTGGGTAGCGGGGTCACAGATACGCAGTATTTT.